The rows below give T cell receptor beta chains drawn from one sample of a study of cytomegalovirus exposure and HLA in healthy donors. TCRdb's copy holds only in-frame clones and misses some; the assay was immunoSEQ multiplex PCR. The table shows roughly 150,000 clones, with roughly 80% occurring only once. What was sequenced was PBMCs. All receptors derive from a man younger than 35 in good health and CMV-seropositive. The CDR3 runs from the conserved cysteine through the conserved F or W. D genes are given only for firm matches. Clone size, where shown, is once, few, many, or a class for clones that have expanded.

D: TRBD2
J: TRBJ2-7
length: 15
size: -
V: TRBV30
CDR3: CAWSVGLAGVCEQYF
DNA: TGTGCCTGGAGTGTAGGGCTAGCGGGAGTGTGCGAGCAGTACTTC

D: TRBD1
J: TRBJ1-5
length: 16
size: -
V: TRBV18
CDR3: CASSPRTGHRNQPQHF
DNA: TGTGCCAGCTCACCGAGGACAGGGCACAGAAATCAGCCCCAGCATTTT

D: TRBD1
J: TRBJ1-5
length: 14
size: -
V: TRBV10-2
CDR3: CASSRQGLNQPQHF
DNA: TGCGCCAGCAGTCGACAGGGTCTAAATCAGCCCCAGCATTTT

D: TRBD1
J: TRBJ1-4
length: 15
size: -
V: TRBV6-5
CDR3: CASRSGTADNEKLFF
DNA: TGTGCCAGCAGATCCGGGACAGCAGATAATGAAAAACTGTTTTTT

D: -
J: TRBJ1-2
length: 13
size: -
V: TRBV27
CDR3: CASSLSGRHGYTF
DNA: TGTGCCAGCAGTTTATCGGGGCGGCATGGCTACACCTTC

D: TRBD2
J: TRBJ2-5
length: 14
size: -
V: TRBV6-6
CDR3: CASSYPPGGETQYF
DNA: TGTGCCAGCAGTTACCCTCCCGGGGGGGAGACCCAGTACTTC

D: -
J: TRBJ2-7
length: 16
size: -
V: TRBV9
CDR3: CASSVQPGQGSYEQYF
DNA: TGTGCCAGCAGCGTACAACCGGGTCAGGGGTCCTACGAGCAGTACTTC

D: TRBD1
J: TRBJ1-5
length: 16
size: -
V: TRBV23-1
CDR3: CASSQPTGALYQPQHF
DNA: TGCGCCAGCAGTCAGCCGACAGGGGCTCTCTATCAGCCCCAGCATTTT

D: TRBD2
J: TRBJ2-2
length: 16
size: -
V: TRBV9
CDR3: CASSVDSGRAPGELFF
DNA: TGTGCCAGCAGCGTAGATAGCGGGAGGGCACCCGGGGAGCTGTTTTTT

D: TRBD1
J: TRBJ1-2
length: 15
size: -
V: TRBV7-9
CDR3: CASLLTGGDDYGYTF
DNA: TGTGCCAGCTTACTCACAGGGGGCGATGACTATGGCTACACCTTC

D: TRBD2
J: TRBJ2-3
length: 16
size: -
V: TRBV7-6
CDR3: CASSRGGLAGVDTQYF
DNA: TGTGCCAGCAGCAGGGGTGGACTAGCGGGAGTCGATACGCAGTATTTT

D: TRBD2
J: TRBJ2-7
length: 15
size: -
V: TRBV7-2
CDR3: CASSRGGAGTYEQYF
DNA: TGTGCCAGCAGCCGCGGGGGAGCGGGAACCTACGAGCAGTACTTC

D: -
J: TRBJ1-5
length: 15
size: few
V: TRBV30
CDR3: CAWKKGHANGQPQHF
DNA: TGTGCCTGGAAGAAAGGACACGCTAACGGGCAGCCCCAGCATTTT

D: TRBD2
J: TRBJ2-5
length: 15
size: few
V: TRBV5-1
CDR3: CASSPGTSGLETQYF
DNA: TGCGCCAGCAGCCCCGGGACTAGCGGGCTGGAGACCCAGTACTTC

D: TRBD1
J: TRBJ2-7
length: 17
size: -
V: TRBV4-1
CDR3: CASSQVGPRGRIGEQYF
DNA: TGCGCCAGCAGCCAAGTAGGACCCAGGGGGCGTATCGGCGAGCAGTACTTC